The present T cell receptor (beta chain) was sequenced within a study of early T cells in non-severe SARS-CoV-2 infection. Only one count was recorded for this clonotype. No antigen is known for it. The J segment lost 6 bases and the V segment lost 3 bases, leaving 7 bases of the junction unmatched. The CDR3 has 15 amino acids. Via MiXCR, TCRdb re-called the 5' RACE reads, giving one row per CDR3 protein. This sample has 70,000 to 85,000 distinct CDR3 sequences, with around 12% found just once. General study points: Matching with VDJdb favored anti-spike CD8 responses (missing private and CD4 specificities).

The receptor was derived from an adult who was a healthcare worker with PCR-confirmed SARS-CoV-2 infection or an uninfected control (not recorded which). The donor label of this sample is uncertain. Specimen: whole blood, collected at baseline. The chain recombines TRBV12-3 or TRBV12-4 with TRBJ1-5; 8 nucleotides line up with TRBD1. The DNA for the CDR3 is TGTGCCAGCAGTTTTCAGGGGGCTGATAGTCAGCCCCAGCATTTT. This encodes CASSFQGADSQPQHF.